A selection of T cell receptor beta chains follows, all from one sample in a study of T cell responses to AZD1222 COVID-19 vaccine. Repertoires were generated with immunoSEQ multiplex PCR, while TCRdb's copy carries only in-frame clones and drops some. The data show about 180,000 clones, around 90% seen once. The sequenced sample was peripheral blood, obtained on day 0 of AZD1222 vaccination. These receptors were obtained from an adult in good health. The CDR3 runs from the conserved cysteine through the conserved F or W. The D gene is left open where the match is weak. The size of a clone is reported for some rows only, either as once, few or many, or as a class for expanded clones.

j_gene	d_gene	v_gene	abundance	CDR3nt	CDR3aa
TRBJ2-3	TRBD2	TRBV30	once	TGTGCCTGGAGTCGGGCTAGCGGACATTCAGATACGCAGTATTTT	CAWSRASGHSDTQYF
TRBJ1-1	NA	TRBV2	NA	TGTGCCAGCAGTAGGACAGAGAACACTGAAGCTTTCTTT	CASSRTENTEAFF
TRBJ2-7	TRBD2	TRBV9	NA	TGTGCCAGCAGCGTCCGGGGGGACTCCTACGAGCAGTACTTC	CASSVRGDSYEQYF
TRBJ2-7	TRBD1	TRBV6-1	NA	TGTGCCAGCAGTGAAGCGGACAGGGGTTTAGAGCAGTACTTC	CASSEADRGLEQYF
TRBJ2-3	TRBD1	TRBV7-7	NA	TGTGCCAGCAGCCCCGGGACAGGTCGATCCGCAGATACGCAGTATTTT	CASSPGTGRSADTQYF
TRBJ1-5	NA	TRBV4-1	NA	TGCGCCAGCAGCCAAGATAGCAATCAGCCCCAGCATTTT	CASSQDSNQPQHF
TRBJ2-5	NA	TRBV10-3	NA	TGTGCCATCAGTGACCGGGACCCCAAACGACAGACCCAGTACTTC	CAISDRDPKRQTQYF
TRBJ2-7	TRBD1	TRBV6-5	NA	TGTGCCAGCAGCTATAGAGGGACAGCTCCCTACGAGCAGTACTTC	CASSYRGTAPYEQYF
TRBJ2-7	NA	TRBV4-1	NA	TGCGCCAGCAGCCAAGATAGGCCAGGGGCTGGGACTCTCTGGCGGCAGTACTTC	CASSQDRPGAGTLWRQYF
TRBJ2-7	TRBD1	TRBV24-1	NA	TGTGCCACCAGGGGGACAGGGTTCGAGCAGTACTTC	CATRGTGFEQYF
TRBJ1-5	TRBD1	TRBV7-6	NA	TGTGCCAGCAGCTTAGGACAGGGGGTTATCCAGCCCCAGCATTTT	CASSLGQGVIQPQHF
TRBJ1-2	NA	TRBV7-9	NA	TGTGCCAGCAGCTCCCCGGGCGAGTCCTATGGCTACACCTTC	CASSSPGESYGYTF
TRBJ1-2	TRBD1	TRBV5-4	NA	TGTGCCAGCAGCTTCGGACAGGGTGAAGGAAATGGCTACACCTTC	CASSFGQGEGNGYTF
TRBJ2-7	NA	TRBV7-8	NA	TGTGCCAGCAGCGTTGGGTCACCTTACGAGCAGTACTTC	CASSVGSPYEQYF
TRBJ1-2	TRBD1	TRBV2	NA	TGTGCCAGCACCGAAGGGGGCAGCTTCTATGGCTACACCTTC	CASTEGGSFYGYTF
TRBJ2-7	NA	TRBV14	NA	TGTGCCAGCAGCCAAGATCCGGCGGGAAACCCCTACGAGCAGTACTTC	CASSQDPAGNPYEQYF
TRBJ2-5	NA	TRBV20-1	NA	TGCAGTGCGACCCCTAAAGAGACCCAGTACTTC	CSATPKETQYF
TRBJ2-1	NA	TRBV24-1	NA	TGTGCCACCAGTGACCGCTCCTACAATGAGCAGTTCTTC	CATSDRSYNEQFF
TRBJ1-5	NA	TRBV4-1	NA	TGCGCCAGCAGCCAAGATACTCCGACAGCTAATAGCAATCAGCCCCAGCATTTT	CASSQDTPTANSNQPQHF
TRBJ1-1	NA	TRBV6-1	NA	TGTGCCAGCAGTGACACAAGCCCTGAGAACACTGAAGCTTTCTTT	CASSDTSPENTEAFF
TRBJ2-2	NA	TRBV2	NA	TGTGCCAGCAAGTTCAGGGAAAGAACCGGGGAGCTGTTTTTT	CASKFRERTGELFF
TRBJ1-2	NA	TRBV30	NA	TGTGCCTCGGGACGAGGGGGGAGCTATGGCTACACCTTC	CASGRGGSYGYTF
TRBJ2-7	TRBD1	TRBV7-8	once	TGTGCCAGCAGCTTAGTTCAGGGGGCTAGTGGGGAGCAGTACTTC	CASSLVQGASGEQYF
TRBJ1-1	NA	TRBV30	NA	TGTGCCTGGACAGGGATGGGGAACACTGAAGCTTTCTTT	CAWTGMGNTEAFF
TRBJ1-2	NA	TRBV19	NA	TGTGCCAGTAGTTCCGGACATGCCCCAAACTATGGCTACACCTTC	CASSSGHAPNYGYTF
TRBJ1-2	TRBD1	TRBV2	NA	TGTGCCAGCAGCCGGTGGGGACAGATGGATAGCTACACCTTC	CASSRWGQMDSYTF
TRBJ2-3	TRBD2	TRBV13	NA	TGTGCCAGCAGCACTCCCGTCGCCCCGGGGACTAGGGGCGGCACAGATACGCAGTATTTT	CASSTPVAPGTRGGTDTQYF
TRBJ1-2	NA	TRBV7-9	NA	TGTGCCAGCAGCCCATCCAGCCGCTATGGCTACACCTTC	CASSPSSRYGYTF
TRBJ1-1	NA	TRBV5-1	NA	TGCGCCAGCAGCGTCTGGGGTTGGACTGAAGCTTTCTTT	CASSVWGWTEAFF
TRBJ2-2	TRBD1	TRBV10-1	NA	TGCGCCAGCATTCGACAGGGTCCCGGGGAGCTGTTTTTT	CASIRQGPGELFF
TRBJ2-3	TRBD2	TRBV7-6	few	TGTGCCAGCAGCTATAGCGGGGGGGCTTTAGATACGCAGTATTTT	CASSYSGGALDTQYF
TRBJ1-2	NA	TRBV13	NA	TGTGCCAGCAGCTCCCGGGGGAGACTTTATGGCTACACCTTC	CASSSRGRLYGYTF
TRBJ1-2	TRBD1	TRBV28	NA	TGTGCCAGCAGCCGTGACAGGAGGGGGCAATTAGTTGGCTACACCTTC	CASSRDRRGQLVGYTF
TRBJ2-5	NA	TRBV10-3	NA	TGTGCCACCTCCCGGGAACAAGAGACCCAGTACTTC	CATSREQETQYF
TRBJ1-1	NA	TRBV7-2	NA	TGTGCCAGCAGCTCCCCGCCAGGTGAAGCTTTCTTT	CASSSPPGEAFF
TRBJ2-1	TRBD2	TRBV5-4	NA	TGTGCCAGCAGCCCCGGGGGGGCCTACAATGAGCAGTTCTTC	CASSPGGAYNEQFF
TRBJ1-5	TRBD1	TRBV24-1	NA	TGTGCCACCAGTGATTCAGACAGGGAGATTCAGCCCCAGCATTTT	CATSDSDREIQPQHF
TRBJ1-1	NA	TRBV7-9	NA	TGTGCCAGCAGCCTGTATAATACGGACACTGAAGCTTTCTTT	CASSLYNTDTEAFF
TRBJ1-5	NA	TRBV5-4	NA	TGTGCCAGCAGCTTGAAGGGGATGAATCAGCCCCAGCATTTT	CASSLKGMNQPQHF
TRBJ1-1	NA	TRBV5-1	NA	TGCGCCAGCAGCTTGGTTAGCAGGGCGAACACTGAAGCTTTCTTT	CASSLVSRANTEAFF
TRBJ1-1	NA	TRBV28	NA	TGTGCCAGCAGTTTAACCGTAGGGGGTTGGAACACTGAAGCTTTCTTT	CASSLTVGGWNTEAFF
TRBJ1-4	NA	TRBV12-5	NA	TGTGCTAGTGGTTCCGAAACAGGTGAAAAACTGTTTTTT	CASGSETGEKLFF
TRBJ2-7	NA	TRBV2	once	TGTGCCAGCAGGGCGGACACTGGCTACGAGCAGTACTTC	CASRADTGYEQYF
TRBJ2-1	NA	TRBV6-4	NA	TGTGCCAGCAGTGAGGGCCCGGGCTCCTACAATGAGCAGTTCTTC	CASSEGPGSYNEQFF
TRBJ1-2	NA	TRBV9	NA	TGTGCCAGCAGCGAAGATAACTATGGCTACACCTTC	CASSEDNYGYTF